Many counts were recorded for the clone carrying this T cell receptor beta chain. These data originate in a study of T cells in Graves' hyperthyroidism and ophthalmopathy. Between the trimmed V and J ends, which lost 4 bases and 3 bases, there was a span of 7 bases. The CDR3 is made up of 13 amino acids. From germline, CDR1 is SNHLY and CDR2 FYNNEI. The TCR beta CDR3 regions underwent amplification using RNA transcripts as the source. First-round RT-PCR targeting the TCR CDR3 was performed with the HTBI primer set. From the multiplex PCR reads, TCRdb called clonotypes with MiXCR, one entry per CDR3 protein. The sample carries a few hundred thousand distinct CDR3 sequences, about 14% recorded once. On the basis of clinical symptoms, serum thyroxine and TRAb, thyroid ultrasound and orbital computed tomography, diagnoses were made. The PBMCs were sourced from fresh peripheral blood (10 ml).

This sequence originates from a woman aged 30 to 39 with Graves' ophthalmopathy. This chain uses TRBV2 with TRBJ1-5; D remains ambiguous. Material: blood. CDR3: CASSAGNNQPQHF. The CDR3 DNA follows: TGTGCCAGCAGTGCCGGGAACAATCAGCCCCAGCATTTT.